The 22 T cell receptor beta chains given below trace back to one sample, sequenced in a study of regulatory T cells in long-lasting Graves disease (dated by TCRdb to about 2021). Library creation used multiplex PCR. The data were produced on an Illumina HiSeq 4000. CDR3 regions were amplified by Arm-PCR with iRepertoire HTBI primers to construct TCR beta libraries. TCRdb applied fastp at Q25 and MiXCR to the public reads, then kept only in-frame beta chains. A single entry per CDR3 protein holds the most common genes and DNA from its merged rows. This sample lists some 320,000 distinct CDR3 sequences; about a sixth were detected once. Clones ranked in the top ten supply about 39% of the sample. The time point tag for this specimen amounts to: newly diagnosed GD, antithyroid drugs for less than 3 months. RNA was extracted from PBMCs in TRIzol for both TCR sequencing and RNA sequencing. Specimen: peripheral blood mononuclear cells (PBMCs), collected at new diagnosis, from a patient treated with antithyroid drugs. The receptors originated from a female donor with Graves disease.

This clonotype was seen repeatedly, ten times or more. The rearrangement joins TRBV2 to TRBJ2-3, with D hard to call. V was pared by 4 bases and J by 2 bases, with 16 bases between. In germline, CDR1 is SNHLY, CDR2 FYNNEI. The CDR3 has 16 amino acids. CDR3 DNA: TGTGCCAGCAGTGGGTACTCCAACACCTACACAGATACGCAGTATTTT. Translation gives CASSGYSNTYTDTQYF.

This clonotype came up many times. The chain combines TRBV12-3 or TRBV12-4 with TRBJ2-5, with D maybe TRBD1 (5 bases). There are 13 residues in the CDR3. The ends were cut back, 7 bases at V and 5 bases at J, with 14 bases in the middle. The chain's CDR3 is CASTLSGSETQYF. CDR3 bases: TGTGCCAGCACATTGTCAGGGTCGGAGACCCAGTACTTC.

This clonotype was counted at least ten times. The chain couples TRBV28 to TRBJ2-5; D is unresolved. Germline lookup yields CDR1 MDHEN and CDR2 SYDVKM. Between the trimmed V and J ends, which lost 5 bases and 0 bases, there was a span of 13 bases. This CDR3 spans 15 amino acids. The CDR3, as DNA: TGTGCCAGCAGTCCCCGCTGGCAGGACCAAGAGACCCAGTACTTC. It encodes CASSPRWQDQETQYF.

This clonotype has a handful of counts. A single base separates this from a much larger clone, so it may be a read error. The CDR3 sequence is CASSLDARGGNTETFF. CDR3 nucleotide sequence: TGCGCCAGCAGCTTGGACGCCCGCGGGGGTAACACTGAAACTTTCTTT. V gene TRBV5-1 combines with J gene TRBJ1-1; maybe TRBD1 (5 bases). This CDR3 region has 16 residues. Germline CDR1 reads SGHRS; CDR2 reads YFSETQ.

In the case of this clonotype: A read error may be the cause here, since a much bigger clone is one base away. The chain uses TRBV19 and TRBJ2-1, with D possibly TRBD2 on 6 matching bases. V was pared by 2 bases and J by 9 bases, with 11 bases between. CDR1 LNHDA and CDR2 SQIVND come from the germline V gene (reference sequence). CDR3 length: 13 amino acids. CDR3 bases: TGTGCCAGTAGTATACGGGTGGGAGGTGAGCAGTTCTTC. This translates into CASSIRVGGEQFF.

This clonotype was counted many times. This chain connects TRBV6-1 to TRBJ2-7, with D unresolved. Trimming pared 11 bases from V and 7 bases from J, leaving 9 bases between. This CDR3 is 9 amino acids long. Germline-derived CDR1 and CDR2 are MNHNS and SASEGT. The CDR3 loop is CAALREQYF. The CDR3 DNA reads TGTGCCGCCTTGCGGGAGCAGTACTTC.

This clonotype was seen many times. The CDR3 here is CAISGPSSGNTIYF. CDR3 bases: TGTGCCATCAGCGGGCCTTCCTCTGGAAACACCATATATTTT. The chain couples TRBV10-3 to TRBJ1-3; D is unresolved. The CDR3 length is 14 residues. Germline assignment: CDR1 ENHRY and CDR2 SYGVKD. Trimming cost V 6 bases and J 0 bases, with 9 bases left between them.

This clonotype was observed a single time. The V call is TRBV28, the J call TRBJ2-7, with 13 bases that match TRBD2. This CDR3 region has 14 residues. CDR1 is MDHEN and CDR2 is SYDVKM in the germline V gene. With V trimmed by 5 bases and J by 9 bases, 7 bases remained unmatched. Here the CDR3 reads CASSLPGLAGRQYF. The CDR3 DNA follows: TGTGCCAGCAGTCTCCCGGGACTAGCGGGGCGGCAGTACTTC.

This clonotype was observed at least ten times. The V gene is TRBV28, the J gene TRBJ1-1, with 8 bases aligning to TRBD1. V gave up 8 bases and J gave up 0 bases; unmatched junction bases: 5. Germline lookup yields CDR1 MDHEN and CDR2 SYDVKM. CDR3 length: 14 amino acids. CDR3 DNA: TGTGCCAGCCGGGACAGGCCGATGAACACTGAAGCTTTCTTT. Its translation is CASRDRPMNTEAFF.

In the case of this clonotype: Compared with germline, one end of the junction differs, possibly owing to a read error. The chain uses TRBV5-5 and TRBJ2-5; 7 nucleotides agree with TRBD2. Germline CDR1 reads SGHKS; CDR2 reads YYEKEE (reference sequence). This CDR3 is 15 amino acids long. The CDR3 coding sequence is TGTGCCAGCAGCCCTATGGGGGGGTACCAGGAGACCCAGTACTTC. Its translation: CASSPMGGYQETQYF.

This clonotype was counted at least ten times. The rearrangement links TRBV28 to TRBJ2-3, with a tentative D call TRBD2 (6 bases). Germline V gene lookup returns CDR1 MDHEN and CDR2 SYDVKM. This CDR3 spans 18 amino acids. The V gene lost 5 bases and the J gene lost 0 bases, with 21 bases spanning the gap. The CDR3 loop is CASSPTRMVGSSTDTQYF. The CDR3 DNA reads as TGTGCCAGCAGTCCTACCCGAATGGTCGGGAGTAGCACAGATACGCAGTATTTT. Together with reference TRBV28 and TRBJ2-3, the CDR3 gives the full variable domain: DVKVTQSSRYLVKRTGEKVFLECVQDMDHENMFWYRQDPGLGLRLIYFSYDVKMKEKGDIPEGYSVSREKKERFSLILESASTNQTSMYLCASSPTRMVGSSTDTQYFGPGTRLTVL.

This clonotype came up many times. The genes are TRBV20-1 and TRBJ2-5; perhaps D is TRBD1 or TRBD2 (5 bases each). Germline CDR1 and CDR2: DFQATT and SNEGSKA (reference sequence). This CDR3 has 14 residues. The V gene lost 6 bases and the J gene lost 5 bases, with 19 bases spanning the gap. The CDR3 sequence: CSANRGVPEETQYF. For the CDR3, the DNA is TGCAGTGCGAACCGGGGCGTCCCGGAGGAGACCCAGTACTTC.

This clonotype was observed at least ten times. The rearrangement links TRBV29-1 to TRBJ1-4; possibly TRBD1 for D (6 bases). V lost 6 bases to trimming and J lost 7 bases, with 12 bases between them. Germline V gene sequence: CDR1 SQVTM, CDR2 ANQGSEA. This CDR3 is 12 amino acids long. CDR3 loop: CSVRVGGEKLFF. CDR3 bases: TGCAGCGTCAGGGTAGGGGGTGAAAAACTGTTTTTT.

This clonotype was picked up many times. This rearrangement joins TRBV28 to TRBJ2-4, with unresolved D. Deletions cut 5 bases from V and 5 bases from J, with 7 bases between. Per the germline V gene, CDR1 is MDHEN and CDR2 is SYDVKM. The CDR3 has 12 amino acids. As DNA, the CDR3 is TGTGCCAGCAGTACAGCACAAAACATTCAGTACTTC. It specifies CASSTAQNIQYF. Using reference TRBV28 and TRBJ2-4 for the parts outside the CDR3, the full variable domain is DVKVTQSSRYLVKRTGEKVFLECVQDMDHENMFWYRQDPGLGLRLIYFSYDVKMKEKGDIPEGYSVSREKKERFSLILESASTNQTSMYLCASSTAQNIQYFGAGTRLSVL.

This clonotype was recorded at least ten times. The V call is TRBV28, the J call TRBJ2-2; D is perhaps TRBD1 (5 bases). CDR3 length: 16 residues. With 7 bases removed from V and 0 bases from J, the gap between germline ends came to 15 bases. Germline lookup yields CDR1 MDHEN and CDR2 SYDVKM. The CDR3 protein is CASTTATATNTGELFF. The CDR3 DNA is TGTGCCAGCACCACTGCGACAGCTACGAACACCGGGGAGCTGTTTTTT.

This clonotype showed up many times. The V gene is TRBV10-3, the J gene TRBJ2-5; D call uncertain. This CDR3 comprises 15 residues. V lost 0 bases and J 0 bases, leaving 8 bases between the germline ends. CDR1 is ENHRY and CDR2 is SYGVKD in the germline V gene. CDR3 amino acids: CAISESLKYQETQYF. The CDR3, as DNA: TGTGCCATCAGTGAGTCTTTAAAGTACCAAGAGACCCAGTACTTC.

This clonotype was detected ten times or more. The chain combines TRBV6-2 or TRBV6-3 with TRBJ1-1; 8 nucleotides line up with TRBD1. Germline V gives CDR1 MNHEY, CDR2 SVGEGT. The V and J ends lost 4 bases and 3 bases, in that order; junction bases with no gene match: 13. There are 17 residues in the CDR3. CDR3 DNA: TGTGCCAGCAGTTCACCGGGACAGGCGTTCGGGGACACTGAAGCTTTCTTT. Translated: CASSSPGQAFGDTEAFF.

A word on this clonotype: A much larger clone differs by one base, so this may be a read error. This chain joins TRBV11-2 and TRBJ2-6; no clear D. The CDR3 totals 14 residues. CDR1 and CDR2 (germline): SGHAT, FQNNGV. CDR3 DNA sequence: TGTGCCAGCAGCTTAGTCCGTAGGGCCCACGTCCTGACTTTC. This encodes CASSLVRRAHVLTF.

This clonotype came up many times. CDR3 protein: CASSAYNQPQHF. In DNA, the CDR3 is TGTGCCAGCTCAGCGTACAATCAGCCCCAGCATTTT. This chain links TRBV18 with TRBJ1-5; D is ambiguous. The V end lost 5 bases, the J end lost 3 bases, and 5 bases lay between the germline ends. The CDR3 runs to 12 residues. Germline V gene data show CDR1 as KGHSH and CDR2 as LQKENI.

This clonotype has a handful of counts. The V and J genes are TRBV4-1 and TRBJ2-1; the D gene is possibly TRBD1 (5 bases). Germline V gene sequence: CDR1 MGHRA, CDR2 YSYEKL. This CDR3 has 14 residues. Trimming took off 0 bases at V and 8 bases at J, with 11 bases between the two ends. As DNA, the CDR3 is TGCGCCAGCAGCCAAGAGGCAGGGAACGATGAGCAGTTCTTC. Translating it yields CASSQEAGNDEQFF.

This clonotype was counted ten times or more. This chain joins TRBV5-5 and TRBJ1-4, with D possibly being TRBD1 (6 bases). The V end was cut by 1 base, the J end by 8 bases, with 12 bases between. The CDR3 covers 14 residues. Germline assignment: CDR1 SGHKS and CDR2 YYEKEE (reference sequence). Here the CDR3 reads CASSLNGGGEKLFF. The CDR3, as DNA: TGTGCCAGCAGCTTGAATGGGGGGGGCGAAAAACTGTTTTTT.

J is TRBJ2-2 and V is TRBV30; D is ambiguous. Trimming took 5 bases from V and 6 from J, leaving 13 bases between them. CDR1 and CDR2 from the germline V gene are GTSNPN and SVGIG (reference sequence). The CDR3 sequence is 13 residues long. The CDR3 DNA is TGTGCCTGGGCTACTCCCAACCCCGGGGAGCTGTTTTTT. The encoded protein is CAWATPNPGELFF. The full variable domain, rest sourced from reference TRBV30 and TRBJ2-2, is SQTIHQWPATLVQPVGSPLSLECTVEGTSNPNLYWYRQAAGRGLQLLFYSVGIGQISSEVPQNLSASRPQDRQFILSSKKLLLSDSGFYLCAWATPNPGELFFGEGSRLTVL.